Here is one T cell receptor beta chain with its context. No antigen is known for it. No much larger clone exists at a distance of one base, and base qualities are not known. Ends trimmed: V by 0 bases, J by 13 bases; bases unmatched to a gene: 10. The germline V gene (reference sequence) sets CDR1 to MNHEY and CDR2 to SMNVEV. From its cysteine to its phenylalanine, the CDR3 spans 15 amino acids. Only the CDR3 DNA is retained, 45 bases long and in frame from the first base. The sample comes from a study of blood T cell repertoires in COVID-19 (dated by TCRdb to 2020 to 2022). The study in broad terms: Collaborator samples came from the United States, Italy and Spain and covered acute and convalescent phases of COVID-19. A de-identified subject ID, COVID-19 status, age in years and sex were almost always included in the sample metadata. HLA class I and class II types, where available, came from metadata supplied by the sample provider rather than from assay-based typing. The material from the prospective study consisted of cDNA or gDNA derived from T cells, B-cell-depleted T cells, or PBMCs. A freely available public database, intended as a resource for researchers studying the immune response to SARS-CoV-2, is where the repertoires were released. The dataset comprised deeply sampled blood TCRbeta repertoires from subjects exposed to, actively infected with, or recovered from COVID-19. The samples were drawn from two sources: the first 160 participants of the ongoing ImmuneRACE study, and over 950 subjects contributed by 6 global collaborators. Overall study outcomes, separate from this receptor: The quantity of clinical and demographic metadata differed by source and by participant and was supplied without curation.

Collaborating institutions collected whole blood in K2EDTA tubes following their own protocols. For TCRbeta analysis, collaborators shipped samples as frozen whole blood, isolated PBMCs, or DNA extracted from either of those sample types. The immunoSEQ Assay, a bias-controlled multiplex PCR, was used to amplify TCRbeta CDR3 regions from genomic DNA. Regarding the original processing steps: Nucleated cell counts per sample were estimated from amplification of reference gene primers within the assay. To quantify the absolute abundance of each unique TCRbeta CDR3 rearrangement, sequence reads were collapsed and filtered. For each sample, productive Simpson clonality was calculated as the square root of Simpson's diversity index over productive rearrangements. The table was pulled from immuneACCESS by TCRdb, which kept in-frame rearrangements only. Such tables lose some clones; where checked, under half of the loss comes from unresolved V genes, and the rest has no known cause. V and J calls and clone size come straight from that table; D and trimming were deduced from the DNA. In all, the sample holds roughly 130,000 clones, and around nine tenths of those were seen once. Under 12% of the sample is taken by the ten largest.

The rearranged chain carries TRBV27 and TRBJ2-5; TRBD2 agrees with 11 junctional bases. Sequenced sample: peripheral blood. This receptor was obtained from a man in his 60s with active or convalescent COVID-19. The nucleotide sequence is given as TGTGCCAGCAGTTTATCGTCTAGCGGGAGGCCACCGCGGTACTTC. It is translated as CASSLSSSGRPPRYF.